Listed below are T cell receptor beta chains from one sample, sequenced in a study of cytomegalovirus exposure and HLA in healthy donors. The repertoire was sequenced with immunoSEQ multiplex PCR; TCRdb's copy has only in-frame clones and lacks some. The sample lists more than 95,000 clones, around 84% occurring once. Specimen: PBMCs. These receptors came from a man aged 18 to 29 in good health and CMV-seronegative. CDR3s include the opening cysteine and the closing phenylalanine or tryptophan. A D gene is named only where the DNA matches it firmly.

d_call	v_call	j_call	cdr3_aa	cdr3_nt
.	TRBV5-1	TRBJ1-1	CASSLTQNTEAFF	TGCGCCAGCAGCCTCACACAGAACACTGAAGCTTTCTTT
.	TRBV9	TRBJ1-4	CASSAPLGSELNEKLFF	TGTGCCAGCAGCGCCCCCTTAGGCAGTGAACTAAATGAAAAACTGTTTTTT
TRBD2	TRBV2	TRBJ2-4	CASTNGLAGIALAKNIQYF	TGTGCCAGCACTAACGGACTAGCGGGGATCGCACTAGCCAAAAACATTCAGTACTTC
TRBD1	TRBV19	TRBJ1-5	CASSDRGGNQPQHF	TGTGCCAGTAGTGACAGGGGCGGGAATCAGCCCCAGCATTTT
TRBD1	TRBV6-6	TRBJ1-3	CASSKGQGGGNTIYF	TGTGCCAGCAGCAAGGGACAGGGCGGTGGAAACACCATATATTTT
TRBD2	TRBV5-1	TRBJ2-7	CASSWTSGGTYEQYF	TGCGCCAGCAGCTGGACTAGCGGGGGGACCTACGAGCAGTACTTC
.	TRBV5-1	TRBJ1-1	CASSLDTMNTEAFF	TGCGCCAGCAGCTTGGACACCATGAACACTGAAGCTTTCTTT
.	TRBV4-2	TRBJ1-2	CASSQGLAQGPRNYGYTF	TGTGCCAGCAGCCAAGGTCTGGCACAGGGTCCACGGAACTATGGCTACACCTTC
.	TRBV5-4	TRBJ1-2	CASSLIEPAAGAGYTF	TGTGCCAGCAGCTTGATTGAACCTGCCGCAGGTGCTGGCTACACCTTC
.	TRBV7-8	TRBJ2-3	CASSLVGRRGRYTSTDTQYF	TGTGCCAGCAGCTTAGTTGGGAGGCGGGGGCGCTACACTAGCACAGATACGCAGTATTTT
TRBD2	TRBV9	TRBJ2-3	CASSVGGGTQYF	TGTGCCAGCAGCGTCGGGGGGGGGACGCAGTATTTT
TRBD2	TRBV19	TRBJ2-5	CASSIDLAGGETQYF	TGTGCCAGTAGTATAGATCTGGCGGGAGGGGAGACCCAGTACTTC
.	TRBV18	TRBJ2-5	CASSPRPGANQETQYF	TGTGCCAGCTCACCCCGCCCAGGGGCGAACCAAGAGACCCAGTACTTC
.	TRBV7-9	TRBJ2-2	CSSSYNDMHTGELFF	TGTTCCAGCAGCTATAACGACATGCACACCGGGGAGCTGTTTTTT
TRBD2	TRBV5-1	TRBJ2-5	CASSLSGGAQETQYF	TGCGCCAGCAGCCTAAGCGGGGGGGCCCAAGAGACCCAGTACTTC